Described below is a single T cell receptor (beta chain) sequence and its context. Its matching antigen is unknown. Sequenced by immunoSEQ multiplex PCR; TCRdb stores in-frame clones only, minus some. The table has roughly 4,600 clones, around 83% seen once. V dropped 3 bases and J dropped 0 bases, with 9 bases sitting between them. Per the germline V gene, CDR1 is KGHSH and CDR2 is LQKENI. This CDR3 region has 14 residues. The source of the sample is a study of hypomethylating agent response in myelodysplastic syndrome. Study outcomes and limitations: This small study analyzed only 11 patients. The MDS versus healthy comparison may be affected by non-age-matched controls.

The sequences come from bone marrow, collected before or after starting hypomethylating agent treatment for myelodysplastic syndrome (not recorded which). The source is a human donor with myelodysplastic syndrome. The chain recombines TRBV18 with TRBJ2-7; D remains ambiguous. CDR3 DNA: TGTGCCAGCTCACCTTCTTACCTCTCCTACGAGCAGTACTTC. Amino acid sequence: CASSPSYLSYEQYF. Full variable domain (missing parts from reference TRBV18 and TRBJ2-7): NAGVMQNPRHLVRRRGQEARLRCSPMKGHSHVYWYRQLPEEGLKFMVYLQKENIIDESGMPKERFSAEFPKEGPSILRIQQVVRGDSAAYFCASSPSYLSYEQYFGPGTRLTVT.